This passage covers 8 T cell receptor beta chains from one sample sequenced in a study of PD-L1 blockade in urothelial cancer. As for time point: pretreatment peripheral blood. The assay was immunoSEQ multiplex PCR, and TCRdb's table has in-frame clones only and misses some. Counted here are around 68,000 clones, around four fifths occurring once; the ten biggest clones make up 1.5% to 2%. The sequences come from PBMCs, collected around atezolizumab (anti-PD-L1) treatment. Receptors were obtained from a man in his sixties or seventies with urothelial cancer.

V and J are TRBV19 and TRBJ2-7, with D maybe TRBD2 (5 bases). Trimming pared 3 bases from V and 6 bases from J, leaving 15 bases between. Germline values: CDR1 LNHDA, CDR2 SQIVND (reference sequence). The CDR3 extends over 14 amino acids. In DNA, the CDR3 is TGTGCCAGTAGTATCGGCCCGGGATTCCCCGAGCAGTACTTC. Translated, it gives CASSIGPGFPEQYF.

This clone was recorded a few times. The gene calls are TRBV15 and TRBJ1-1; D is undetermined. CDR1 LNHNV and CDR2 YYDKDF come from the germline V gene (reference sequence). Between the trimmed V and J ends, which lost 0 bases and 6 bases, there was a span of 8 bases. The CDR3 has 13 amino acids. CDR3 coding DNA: TGTGCCACCAGCAGAGATGAGGGTTCTGAAGCTTTCTTT. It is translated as CATSRDEGSEAFF.

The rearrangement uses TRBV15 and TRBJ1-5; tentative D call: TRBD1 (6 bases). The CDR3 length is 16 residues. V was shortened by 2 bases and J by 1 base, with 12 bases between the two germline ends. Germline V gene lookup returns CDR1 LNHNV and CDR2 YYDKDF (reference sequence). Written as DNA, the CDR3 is TGTGCCACCAGCAGATCAAAACAGGGAAGCAATCAGCCCCAGCATTTT. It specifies CATSRSKQGSNQPQHF.

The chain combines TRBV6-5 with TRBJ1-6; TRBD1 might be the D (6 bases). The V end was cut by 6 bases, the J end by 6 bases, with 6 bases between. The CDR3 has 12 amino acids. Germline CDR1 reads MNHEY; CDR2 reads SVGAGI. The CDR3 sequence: CASRGGNSPLHF. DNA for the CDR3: TGTGCCAGCAGAGGGGGTAATTCACCCCTCCACTTT.

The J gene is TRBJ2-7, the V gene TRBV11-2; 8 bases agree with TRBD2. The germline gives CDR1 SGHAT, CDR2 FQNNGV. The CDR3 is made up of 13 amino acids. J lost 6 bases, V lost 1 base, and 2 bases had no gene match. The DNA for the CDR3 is TGTGCCAGCAGCTTAGGCGGGAGGTCCGAGCAGTACTTC. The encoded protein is CASSLGGRSEQYF.

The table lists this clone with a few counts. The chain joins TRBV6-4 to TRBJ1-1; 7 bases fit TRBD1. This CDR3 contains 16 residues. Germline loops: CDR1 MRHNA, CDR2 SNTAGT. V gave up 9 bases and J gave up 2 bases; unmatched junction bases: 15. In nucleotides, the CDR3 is TGTGCCAGGTTAGACTGGGGACAGCCTATTAACACTGAAGCTTTCTTT. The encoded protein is CARLDWGQPINTEAFF.

The CDR3 nucleotides are TGTGCCAGTAGCAAGGGGGCCTCCTACGAGCAGTACTTC. Translation: CASSKGASYEQYF. The chain combines TRBV19 with TRBJ2-7; 7 positions agree with TRBD1. CDR3 length: 13 amino acids. CDR1 LNHDA and CDR2 SQIVND come from the germline V gene (reference sequence). V lost 6 bases, J lost 0 bases, and 2 bases stayed unmatched.

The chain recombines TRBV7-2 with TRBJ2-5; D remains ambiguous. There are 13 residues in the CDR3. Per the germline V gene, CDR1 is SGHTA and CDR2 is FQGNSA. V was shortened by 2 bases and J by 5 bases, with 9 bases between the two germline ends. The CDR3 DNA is TGTGCCAGCAGCTTAAACAATCGCGAGACCCAGTACTTC. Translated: CASSLNNRETQYF.